This entry describes one T cell receptor beta chain. This sample is drawn from a study of human thymus T cells. Resections were taken during corrective heart surgery, and the thymus tissue came from these. The sample donors, healthy Finnish infants, were having corrective surgery for congenital heart defects. Clones were sequenced by immunoSEQ multiplex PCR, and TCRdb holds only the in-frame ones, with some missing. The repertoire holds some 120,000 clones, with more than 90% as singletons. Germline CDR1 reads LNHDA; CDR2 reads SQIVND (reference sequence). The CDR3 has 15 residues. V lost 4 bases to trimming and J lost 3 bases, with 15 bases between them.

V usage is TRBV19 and J usage is TRBJ1-1; D gene uncertain. The sample consisted of thymus tissue. The sequence derives from a boy under three years old with a congenital heart defect but otherwise immunologically healthy. The CDR3 DNA is TGTGCCAGTAGTACTAGGACGGAGACGGACACTGAAGCTTTCTTT. Its protein is CASSTRTETDTEAFF. Full variable domain (missing parts from reference TRBV19 and TRBJ1-1): DGGITQSPKYLFRKEGQNVTLSCEQNLNHDAMYWYRQDPGQGLRLIYYSQIVNDFQKGDIAEGYSVSREKKESFPLTVTSAQKNPTAFYLCASSTRTETDTEAFFGQGTRLTVV.